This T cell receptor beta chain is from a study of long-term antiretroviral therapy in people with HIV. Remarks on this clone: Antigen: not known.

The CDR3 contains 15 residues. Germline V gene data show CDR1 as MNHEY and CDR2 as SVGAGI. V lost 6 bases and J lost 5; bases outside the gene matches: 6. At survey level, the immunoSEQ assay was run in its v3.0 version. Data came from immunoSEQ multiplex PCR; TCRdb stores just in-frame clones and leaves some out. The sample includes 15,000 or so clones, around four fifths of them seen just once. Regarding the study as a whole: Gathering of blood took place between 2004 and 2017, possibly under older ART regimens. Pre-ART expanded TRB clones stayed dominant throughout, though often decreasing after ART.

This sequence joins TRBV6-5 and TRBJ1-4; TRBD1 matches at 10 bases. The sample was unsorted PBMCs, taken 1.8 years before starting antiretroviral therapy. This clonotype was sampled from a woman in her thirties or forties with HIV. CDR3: CASSLGQGGNEKLFF. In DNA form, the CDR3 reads TGTGCCAGCAGCCTAGGACAGGGGGGAAATGAAAAACTGTTTTTT.